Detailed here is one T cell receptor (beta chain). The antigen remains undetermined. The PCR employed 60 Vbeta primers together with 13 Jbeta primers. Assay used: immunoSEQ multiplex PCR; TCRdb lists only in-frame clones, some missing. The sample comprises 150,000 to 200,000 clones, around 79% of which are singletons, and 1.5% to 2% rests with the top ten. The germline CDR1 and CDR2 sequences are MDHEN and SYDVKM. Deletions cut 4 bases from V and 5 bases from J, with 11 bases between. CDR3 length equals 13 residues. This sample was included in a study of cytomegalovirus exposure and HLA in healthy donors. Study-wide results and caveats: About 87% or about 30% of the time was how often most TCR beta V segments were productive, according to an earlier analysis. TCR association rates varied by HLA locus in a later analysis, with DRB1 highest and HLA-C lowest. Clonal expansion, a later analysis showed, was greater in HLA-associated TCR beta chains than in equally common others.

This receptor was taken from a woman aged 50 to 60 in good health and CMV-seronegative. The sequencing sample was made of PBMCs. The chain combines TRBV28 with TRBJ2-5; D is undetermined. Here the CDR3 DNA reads TGTGCCAGCAGTTACCCGGTGGGCGAGACCCAGTACTTC. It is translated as CASSYPVGETQYF.